This T cell receptor (beta chain) derives from a study of cytomegalovirus exposure and HLA in healthy donors. There are a few counts of this clone. This same CDR3 is encoded by further DNA sequences in the sample. Germline V gene sequence: CDR1 MNHEY, CDR2 SMNVEV (reference sequence). The CDR3 is 13 residues long. The germline V and J ends were trimmed by 6 bases and 8 bases, with 16 bases remaining between them. The PCR used 60 Vbeta and 13 Jbeta primers. The data were produced by immunoSEQ multiplex PCR, yet TCRdb's version contains in-frame clones alone and is incomplete. In the table there are about 110,000 clones, roughly 63% of which are singletons.

The chain combines TRBV27 with TRBJ1-2, with a weak D call TRBD1 (6 bases). The TCR was taken from a woman in her 70s in good health and CMV-seropositive. What was sequenced was PBMCs. The CDR3 loop reads CASSLGGVGGYTF. The CDR3 coding sequence is TGTGCCAGCAGCTTAGGGGGGGTCGGGGGCTACACCTTC.